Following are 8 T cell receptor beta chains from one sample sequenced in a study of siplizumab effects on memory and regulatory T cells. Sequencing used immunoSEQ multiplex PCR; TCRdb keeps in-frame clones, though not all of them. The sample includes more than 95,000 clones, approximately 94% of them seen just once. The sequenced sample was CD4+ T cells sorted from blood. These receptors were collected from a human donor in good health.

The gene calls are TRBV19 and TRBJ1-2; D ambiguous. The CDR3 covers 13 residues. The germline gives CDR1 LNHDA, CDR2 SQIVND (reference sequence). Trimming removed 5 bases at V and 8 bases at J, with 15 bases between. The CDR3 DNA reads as TGTGCCAGTAGTTCCCTGGATGGGTCAGGCTACACCTTC. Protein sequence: CASSSLDGSGYTF.

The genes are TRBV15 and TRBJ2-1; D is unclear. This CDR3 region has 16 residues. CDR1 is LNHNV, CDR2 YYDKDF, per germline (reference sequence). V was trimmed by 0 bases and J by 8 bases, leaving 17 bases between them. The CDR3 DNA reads TGTGCCACCAGCAGAGATCTGTTAACGATTTCGGATGAGCAGTTCTTC. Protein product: CATSRDLLTISDEQFF.

The CDR3 loop reads CASSIGGVMNTEAFF. CDR3 in DNA: TGTGCCAGTAGTATCGGCGGAGTCATGAACACTGAAGCTTTCTTT. The chain carries TRBV19 and TRBJ1-1; D is unclear. Germline lookup yields CDR1 LNHDA and CDR2 SQIVND (reference sequence). This CDR3 has 15 residues. Between the trimmed V and J ends, which lost 3 bases and 0 bases, there was a span of 11 bases.

CDR3 residues: CAWSGIPYTGELFF. CDR3 DNA: TGTGCCTGGAGTGGTATCCCCTACACCGGGGAGCTGTTTTTT. The chain links TRBV30 to TRBJ2-2; D remains ambiguous. The CDR3 extends over 14 amino acids. V was trimmed by 1 base and J by 3 bases, leaving 9 bases between them. CDR1 GTSNPN and CDR2 SVGIG come from the germline V gene (reference sequence).

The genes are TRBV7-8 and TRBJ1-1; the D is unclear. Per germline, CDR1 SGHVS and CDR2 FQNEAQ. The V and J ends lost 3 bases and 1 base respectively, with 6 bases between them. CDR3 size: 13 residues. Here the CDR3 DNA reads TGTGCCAGCAGCTTCGCTGCGAACACTGAAGCTTTCTTT. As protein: CASSFAANTEAFF.

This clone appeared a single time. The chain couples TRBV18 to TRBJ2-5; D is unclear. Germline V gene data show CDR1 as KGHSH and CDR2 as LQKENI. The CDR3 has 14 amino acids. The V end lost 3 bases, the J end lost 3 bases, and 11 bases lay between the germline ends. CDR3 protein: CASSPAWQEETQYF. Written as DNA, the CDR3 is TGTGCCAGCTCACCGGCTTGGCAGGAAGAGACCCAGTACTTC.

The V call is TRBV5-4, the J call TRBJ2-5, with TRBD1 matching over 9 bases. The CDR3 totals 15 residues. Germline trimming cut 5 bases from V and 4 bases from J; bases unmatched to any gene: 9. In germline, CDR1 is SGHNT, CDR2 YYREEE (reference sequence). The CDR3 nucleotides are TGTGCCAGCAGTAGCCCCGGGACAGGGTCAGAGACCCAGTACTTC. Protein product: CASSSPGTGSETQYF.

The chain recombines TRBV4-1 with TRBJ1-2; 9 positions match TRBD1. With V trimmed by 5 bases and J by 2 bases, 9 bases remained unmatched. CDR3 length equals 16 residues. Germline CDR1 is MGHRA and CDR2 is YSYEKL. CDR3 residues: CASSGGQGDGNYGYTF. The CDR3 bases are TGCGCCAGCAGCGGGGGACAGGGTGACGGGAACTATGGCTACACCTTC.